This TCR beta chain was sequenced during a study of CD8+CD57+ T cells in acquired aplastic anemia. Study context: Healthy CD8+ samples averaged around 10 million reads.

CDR3 length: 19 residues. From germline, CDR1 is SNHLY and CDR2 FYNNEI. Deletions cut 2 bases from V and 0 bases from J, with 23 bases between. CDR3 and TCR beta VDJ profiling relied on genomic DNA as the template. TCRdb analysed the reads with MiXCR anew, one entry per CDR3 protein. The sample lists about 180,000 distinct CDR3 sequences, about half occurring once. This sequence originates from a human donor in good health. The sequencing input was sorted CD4+, CD8+, or CD8+CD57+ T cells (not recorded which) from PBMCs. The chain couples TRBV2 to TRBJ2-7; D remains ambiguous. The CDR3 sequence: CASSERSVVLGSSSYEQYF. In DNA, the CDR3 is TGTGCCAGCAGTGAACGGAGCGTCGTCCTCGGTTCCAGCTCCTACGAGCAGTACTTC. Using reference TRBV2 and TRBJ2-7 for the parts outside the CDR3, the full variable domain is EPEVTQTPSHQVTQMGQEVILRCVPISNHLYFYWYRQILGQKVEFLVSFYNNEISEKSEIFDDQFSVERPDGSNFTLKIRSTKLEDSAMYFCASSERSVVLGSSSYEQYFGPGTRLTVT.